The 25 T cell receptor beta chains below come from one sample, sequenced in a study of PD-1 blockade in classical Hodgkin lymphoma. Sequenced by immunoSEQ multiplex PCR; TCRdb stores in-frame clones only, minus some. The table lists over 70,000 clones, approximately 90% of them singletons. Time point given: cycle 4 day 1 (C4D1), after more than five weeks of nivolumab. All patients experienced relapse after autologous stem cell transplantation, and brentuximab vedotin exposure was variable. This material consisted of peripheral blood mononuclear cells (PBMCs), taken before the fourth cycle of nivolumab. These receptors all stem from a human donor with classical Hodgkin lymphoma.

This chain links TRBV18 with TRBJ1-1, with 10 positions matching TRBD1. Germline V gene lookup returns CDR1 KGHSH and CDR2 LQKENI. Trimming removed 4 bases from V and 3 bases from J; junction bases left unmatched: 5. The CDR3 spans 15 residues. The CDR3 loop reads CASSLDRGLDTEAFF. CDR3 nucleotide sequence: TGTGCCAGCTCACTCGACAGGGGGCTTGACACTGAAGCTTTCTTT.

This sequence joins TRBV7-2 and TRBJ2-7, with TRBD2 identical over 9 bases. The V gene's germline CDR1 is SGHTA and CDR2 FQGNSA. With 1 base clipped from V and 5 bases from J, the junction kept 12 bases outside the gene matches. The CDR3 runs to 17 residues. CDR3 sequence: CASSLGLRGGPGHEQYF. The CDR3 DNA reads as TGTGCCAGCAGCTTAGGCTTGCGGGGGGGCCCGGGTCACGAGCAGTACTTC. Full variable domain (outside the CDR3, taken from reference TRBV7-2 and TRBJ2-7): GAGVSQSPSNKVTEKGKDVELRCDPISGHTALYWYRQSLGQGLEFLIYFQGNSAPDKSGLPSDRFSAERTGGSVSTLTIQRTQQEDSAVYLCASSLGLRGGPGHEQYFGPGTRLTVT.

This chain uses TRBV18 with TRBJ2-5, with D possibly matching TRBD1 (5 bases). CDR1 KGHSH and CDR2 LQKENI come from the germline V gene. The CDR3 extends over 13 amino acids. Trimming pared 6 bases from V and 2 bases from J, leaving 10 bases between. DNA of the CDR3: TGTGCCAGCTCCCCGACAGTGCAAGAGACCCAGTACTTC. Protein sequence: CASSPTVQETQYF.

This clone was seen only a few times. The chain has TRBV7-9 and TRBJ2-7; D is uncertain. The CDR3 has 16 residues. Germline CDR1 and CDR2: SEHNR and FQNEAQ (reference sequence). Trimming stripped 2 bases from V and 2 bases from J, with 16 bases between. The CDR3 DNA reads as TGTGCCAGCAGCTTAACAGACGATTCCCACGCCTACGAGCAGTACTTC. Its translation is CASSLTDDSHAYEQYF.

The chain recombines TRBV10-3 with TRBJ2-2; tentatively, D is TRBD1 (6 bases). Trimming stripped 1 base from V and 0 bases from J, with 12 bases between. CDR1 and CDR2 from the germline V gene are ENHRY and SYGVKD. CDR3 length equals 17 residues. The CDR3 sequence is CAISELAGATNTGELFF. CDR3 nucleotides: TGTGCCATCAGTGAGTTGGCAGGGGCGACGAACACCGGGGAGCTGTTTTTT.

This clone has only a few counts. The chain employs TRBV5-1 and TRBJ2-3; possibly TRBD2 for D (6 bases). The germline V gene encodes CDR1 SGHRS and CDR2 YFSETQ. V was cut by 5 bases and J by 0 bases, with 13 bases left in between. The CDR3 contains 15 residues. The CDR3, as DNA: TGCGCCAGCAGAACCGGGGGTACTAGCACAGATACGCAGTATTTT. It yields the protein CASRTGGTSTDTQYF.

The V gene is TRBV7-8, the J gene TRBJ2-7, with TRBD1 matching over 9 bases. Trimming took 3 bases from V and 3 from J; bases not matched to a gene: 9. Germline V gives CDR1 SGHVS, CDR2 FQNEAQ. The CDR3 loop spans 16 amino acids. Here the CDR3 DNA reads TGTGCCAGCAGCTTGGGACCCCGACAGGGGGACTACGAGCAGTACTTC. Translation gives CASSLGPRQGDYEQYF.

This clone was observed a few times. The rearrangement uses TRBV19 and TRBJ1-1; 7 bases fit TRBD1. The CDR3 extends over 14 amino acids. Trimming at V came to 5 bases and at J to 5 bases, leaving 8 bases not matched to a gene. Germline CDR1 reads LNHDA; CDR2 reads SQIVND (reference sequence). The CDR3 sequence is CASSRGNRGTEAFF. The CDR3 DNA sequence: TGTGCCAGTAGTCGGGGGAACAGGGGAACTGAAGCTTTCTTT.

The chain joins TRBV28 to TRBJ1-2; D not resolved. The V gene's germline CDR1 is MDHEN and CDR2 SYDVKM. V was clipped by 3 bases and J by 5 bases, with 16 bases between them. This CDR3 has 15 amino acids. This chain's CDR3 is CASSFPPRTGYGYTF. CDR3 DNA: TGTGCCAGCAGTTTCCCACCTCGGACGGGTTATGGCTACACCTTC.

The genes are TRBV5-1 and TRBJ2-2, with 8 bases that match TRBD1. The junction had 11 bases not matched to a gene; V was cut back by 4 bases and J by 6 bases. From germline, CDR1 is SGHRS and CDR2 YFSETQ. This CDR3 contains 16 residues. The CDR3: CASSPIIYRGAGELFF. The CDR3 DNA reads TGCGCCAGCAGCCCCATAATTTACAGGGGGGCCGGGGAGCTGTTTTTT.

The genes are TRBV2 and TRBJ2-5; D is perhaps TRBD2 (5 bases). Trimming shortened V by 2 bases and J by 2 bases, and 9 bases separated the two germline ends. The CDR3 extends over 14 amino acids. Germline CDR1 reads SNHLY; CDR2 reads FYNNEI. CDR3 amino acids: CASSELGVQETQYF. The CDR3 bases are TGTGCCAGCAGTGAATTGGGAGTTCAAGAGACCCAGTACTTC.

This clone was picked up one time. This chain uses TRBV28 with TRBJ2-7; D possibly corresponds to TRBD1 (5 bases). The germline gives CDR1 MDHEN, CDR2 SYDVKM. V was pared by 1 base and J by 4 bases, with 11 bases between. The CDR3 covers 14 residues. DNA of the CDR3: TGTGCCAGCAGTTTATTTACAGGTTCTTACGAGCAGTACTTC. This codes for CASSLFTGSYEQYF.

The chain is built from TRBV29-1 and TRBJ1-2; TRBD1 agrees at 9 bases. The CDR3 is made up of 15 amino acids. CDR1 SQVTM and CDR2 ANQGSEA come from the germline V gene. Trimming at V came to 3 bases and at J to 3 bases, leaving 8 bases not matched to a gene. CDR3: CSVDGDRGSYYGYTF. The CDR3, as DNA: TGCAGCGTTGACGGCGACAGGGGGTCCTACTATGGCTACACCTTC.

This chain links TRBV5-1 with TRBJ2-4; 9 bases align to TRBD1. V gave up 1 base and J gave up 8 bases; unmatched junction bases: 7. In germline, CDR1 is SGHRS, CDR2 YFSETQ. This CDR3 contains 15 residues. CDR3 protein: CASSLNPGQGYIQYF. The CDR3 DNA reads TGCGCCAGCAGCTTGAATCCGGGACAGGGTTACATTCAGTACTTC.

The chain joins TRBV5-1 to TRBJ1-1; 12 bases align to TRBD1. CDR1 is SGHRS, CDR2 YFSETQ, per germline. With V trimmed by 2 bases and J by 1 base, 3 bases remained unmatched. The CDR3 is 16 residues long. DNA of the CDR3: TGCGCCAGCAGCTTCGGGACAGGGGGCGGGAACACTGAAGCTTTCTTT. It translates to CASSFGTGGGNTEAFF. Full variable domain (outside the CDR3, taken from reference TRBV5-1 and TRBJ1-1): KAGVTQTPRYLIKTRGQQVTLSCSPISGHRSVSWYQQTPGQGLQFLFEYFSETQRNKGNFPGRFSGRQFSNSRSEMNVSTLELGDSALYLCASSFGTGGGNTEAFFGQGTRLTVV.

The V and J genes are TRBV18 and TRBJ1-6; 7 nucleotides align to TRBD1. Trimming took 4 bases from V and 10 from J; bases not matched to a gene: 7. Germline assignment: CDR1 KGHSH and CDR2 LQKENI. The CDR3 length is 14 residues. The CDR3 nucleotides are TGTGCCAGCTCACGAGACAGGGAGGCGTCACCCCTCCACTTT. Its translation is CASSRDREASPLHF. Combining the CDR3 with reference TRBV18 and TRBJ1-6 gives the whole variable domain NAGVMQNPRHLVRRRGQEARLRCSPMKGHSHVYWYRQLPEEGLKFMVYLQKENIIDESGMPKERFSAEFPKEGPSILRIQQVVRGDSAAYFCASSRDREASPLHFGNGTRLTVT.

The genes are TRBV27 and TRBJ2-7; D unresolved. The CDR3 totals 13 residues. CDR1 MNHEY and CDR2 SMNVEV come from the germline V gene (reference sequence). V shed 5 bases and J shed 5 bases, with 13 bases lying between them. The CDR3 DNA reads as TGTGCCAGCAGTCCCATACCCACCCACGAGCAGTACTTC. Translated, it gives CASSPIPTHEQYF.

The chain employs TRBV11-3 and TRBJ2-1; TRBD1 matches 10 bases. Looked up from germline, CDR1 is SGHNT and CDR2 is YENEEA. The CDR3 has 15 amino acids. With V trimmed by 4 bases and J by 6 bases, 6 bases remained unmatched. The CDR3 loop reads CASSSTGTGVNEQFF. As DNA, the CDR3 is TGTGCCAGCAGCTCGACCGGGACAGGGGTCAATGAGCAGTTCTTC.

The chain recombines TRBV28 with TRBJ2-7; D is possibly TRBD1 or TRBD2 (5 bases each). CDR3 length: 17 residues. V was pared by 6 bases and J by 0 bases, with 21 bases between. Germline CDR1 is MDHEN and CDR2 is SYDVKM. The CDR3 DNA sequence: TGTGCCAGCAGAGACCCTTTTCTCCCTGGGGGCTCCTACGAGCAGTACTTC. Protein product: CASRDPFLPGGSYEQYF.

The genes are TRBV13 and TRBJ1-3; D is undetermined. Germline CDR1 and CDR2: PRHDT and FYEKMQ (reference sequence). V was cut by 1 base and J by 4 bases, with 8 bases left in between. The CDR3 loop spans 14 amino acids. The CDR3 nucleotides read TGTGCCAGCAGCTTAGCGGCTAACGGAAACACCATATATTTT. Amino acids: CASSLAANGNTIYF.

This rearrangement joins TRBV2 to TRBJ1-5; 8 nucleotides match TRBD1. From germline, CDR1 is SNHLY and CDR2 FYNNEI. V shed 8 bases and J 2 bases; nucleotides not matched to a gene: 11. The length of the CDR3 is 16 residues. CDR3 in amino acids: CASRQGIVLGNQPQHF. For the CDR3, the DNA is TGTGCCAGCCGACAGGGGATAGTTTTGGGCAATCAGCCCCAGCATTTT.

The gene calls are TRBV5-6 and TRBJ1-4; D uncertain. With 3 bases removed from V and 0 bases from J, the gap between germline ends came to 12 bases. Germline V gene lookup returns CDR1 SGHDT and CDR2 YYEEEE. This CDR3 contains 16 residues. DNA of the CDR3: TGTGCCAGCAGCTCGGGAGATCGGGCAACTAATGAAAAACTGTTTTTT. Translation gives CASSSGDRATNEKLFF.

This chain connects TRBV5-6 to TRBJ1-3; 7 bases fit TRBD1. Looked up from germline, CDR1 is SGHDT and CDR2 is YYEEEE. The length of the CDR3 is 14 residues. Trimming took 5 bases from V and 1 from J; bases not matched to a gene: 3. The CDR3 DNA reads as TGTGCCAGCAGGAAACAGGGGTCTGGAAACACCATATATTTT. This encodes CASRKQGSGNTIYF.

This chain uses TRBV21-1 with TRBJ1-1. TRBV21-1 represents a pseudogene. CDR3 length equals 24 residues. The CDR3 DNA reads as TGTGCCAGCAGCAAAAAAGGGGTCCCGCGCAGGGACGGTCTGGACGTTAAGCGGAACACTGAAGCTTTCTTT. It codes for CASSKKGVPRRDGLDVKRNTEAFF.

J is TRBJ2-3 and V is TRBV2, with D perhaps TRBD2 (6 bases). Trimming took off 8 bases at V and 2 bases at J, with 11 bases between the two ends. The CDR3 has 13 residues. CDR1 SNHLY and CDR2 FYNNEI come from the germline V gene. The CDR3 sequence: CASGTRFTDTQYF. CDR3 nucleotide sequence: TGTGCCAGCGGGACTCGCTTCACAGATACGCAGTATTTT.